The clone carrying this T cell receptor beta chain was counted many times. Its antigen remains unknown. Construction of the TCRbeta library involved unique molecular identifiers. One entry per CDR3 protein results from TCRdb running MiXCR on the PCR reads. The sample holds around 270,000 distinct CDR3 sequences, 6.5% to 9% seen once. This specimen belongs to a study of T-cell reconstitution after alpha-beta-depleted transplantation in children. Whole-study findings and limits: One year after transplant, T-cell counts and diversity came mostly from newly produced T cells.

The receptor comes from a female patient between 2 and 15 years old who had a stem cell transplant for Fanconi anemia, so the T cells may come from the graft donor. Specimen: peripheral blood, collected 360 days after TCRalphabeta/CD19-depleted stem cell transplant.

In DNA, the CDR3 is TGTGCCAGCAGCTTATCCGGAACTAGCGGGAGGGGGGAGCTGTTTTTT. Translated, it gives CASSLSGTSGRGELFF. The rearrangement uses TRBV11-2 and TRBJ2-2; the match to TRBD2 covers 12 bases. The V gene's germline CDR1 is SGHAT and CDR2 FQNNGV. V dropped 2 bases and J dropped 8; count of bases not matched to a gene: 6. This CDR3 has 16 residues.